The T cell receptor beta chain described here comes from a study of Tregs in tolerant kidney transplant recipients. Trimming left V 5 bases short and J 0 bases short, with 3 bases between. The CDR3 loop spans 12 amino acids. Germline CDR1 reads ENHRY; CDR2 reads SYGVKD. Whole-study results and caveats: Validation in larger populations is needed because few patients were studied. Activated donor B cell expansion appeared to reveal the most relevant donor-specific TCRbeta repertoire. For some patients, primers changed over time, blocking nucleotide-level comparison.

On this clone: The antigen remains unidentified.

TCRdb's table, derived via immunoSEQ multiplex PCR, lists solely in-frame clones and lacks some. This sample yields 100,000 to 130,000 clones, of which 90% are seen a single time; roughly 0.35% belongs to the top ten. The sequenced sample was CD4+ T cells from blood, obtained before the transplant. V gene TRBV10-3 combines with J gene TRBJ2-3; no clear D gene. The sequence was obtained from a human donor who received a combined kidney and bone marrow transplant. The CDR3 spells CAISTSTDTQYF. The CDR3 bases are TGTGCCATCAGTACTAGCACAGATACGCAGTATTTT.